This passage covers 11 T cell receptor beta chains from one sample sequenced in a study of blood T cell repertoires in COVID-19. Only in-frame clones appear in the TCRdb table, and some are missing; sequencing was by immunoSEQ multiplex PCR. The sample consists of fewer than 350,000 clones, roughly 85% of them appearing once. The sequencing sample was made of PBMCs or T cells enriched from blood (not recorded which). All receptors come from a young man who had recovered from COVID-19.

The chain carries TRBV5-8 and TRBJ2-7; 8 nucleotides match TRBD1. Germline assignment: CDR1 SGHTS and CDR2 YDEGEE. Unmatched junction bases numbered 3, after V lost 0 bases and J lost 4 bases. This CDR3 has 14 amino acids. The CDR3 DNA sequence: TGTGCCAGCAGCTTGGGACAGGGGATATACGAGCAGTACTTC. It translates to CASSLGQGIYEQYF. Complete variable domain (other parts from reference TRBV5-8 and TRBJ2-7): EAGVTQSPTHLIKTRGQQATLRCSPISGHTSVYWYQQALGLGLQFLLWYDEGEERNRGNFPPRFSGRQFPNYSSELNVNALELEDSALYLCASSLGQGIYEQYFGPGTRLTVT.

This clone was seen more than once but under ten times. The chain uses TRBV19 and TRBJ2-7; 8 bases line up with TRBD1. The CDR3 loop spans 15 amino acids. J lost 3 bases, V lost 3 bases, and 7 bases had no gene match. Germline assignment: CDR1 LNHDA and CDR2 SQIVND (reference sequence). CDR3 region: CASSILTGVGYEQYF. The CDR3, as DNA: TGTGCCAGTAGTATCCTGACAGGGGTGGGCTACGAGCAGTACTTC.

The V and J genes are TRBV19 and TRBJ1-1, with unresolved D. CDR1 and CDR2 (germline): LNHDA, SQIVND (reference sequence). This CDR3 region has 11 residues. The CDR3 nucleotides read TGTGCGATCAGAGGGCCCACTGAAGCTTTCTTT. This codes for CAIRGPTEAFF.

The chain carries TRBV2 and TRBJ1-2; a possible D gene is TRBD1 (6 bases). The CDR3 runs to 14 residues. The germline CDR1 and CDR2 sequences are SNHLY and FYNNEI. Between the trimmed V and J ends, which lost 8 bases and 5 bases, there was a span of 18 bases. This chain's CDR3 is CASGTGSDRYGYTF. The CDR3 DNA is TGTGCCAGCGGTACAGGGTCAGATCGATATGGCTACACCTTC.

V usage is TRBV24-1 and J usage is TRBJ2-1; 8 bases align to TRBD2. CDR1 and CDR2 from the germline V gene are KGHDR and SFDVKD. J gave up 9 bases and V 3 bases, and 9 bases lay outside the gene matches. The CDR3 runs 15 residues. The CDR3 loop is CATSDIGGGRAEQFF. The CDR3 DNA reads TGTGCCACCAGTGATATTGGCGGGGGGAGGGCTGAGCAGTTCTTC.

This chain uses TRBV30 with TRBJ1-4; D remains unclear. This CDR3 is built from 12 residues. The germline gives CDR1 GTSNPN, CDR2 SVGIG (reference sequence). The V gene lost 0 bases and the J gene lost 8 bases, with 7 bases spanning the gap. The CDR3 region is CAWSVLGEKLFF. The CDR3 DNA reads as TGTGCCTGGAGTGTACTGGGCGAAAAACTGTTTTTT. The whole variable domain, filled in from reference TRBV30 and TRBJ1-4, reads SQTIHQWPATLVQPVGSPLSLECTVEGTSNPNLYWYRQAAGRGLQLLFYSVGIGQISSEVPQNLSASRPQDRQFILSSKKLLLSDSGFYLCAWSVLGEKLFFGSGTQLSVL.

The chain employs TRBV9 and TRBJ2-2, with a possible D match to TRBD2 (5 bases). Germline assignment: CDR1 SGDLS and CDR2 YYNGEE. V lost 5 bases to trimming and J lost 1 base, with 15 bases between them. The CDR3 has 16 amino acids. DNA of the CDR3: TGTGCCAGCAGGGAGGACGGATATTTGAACACCGGGGAGCTGTTTTTT. Translated, it gives CASREDGYLNTGELFF. Combining the CDR3 with reference TRBV9 and TRBJ2-2 gives the whole variable domain DSGVTQTPKHLITATGQRVTLRCSPRSGDLSVYWYQQSLDQGLQFLIQYYNGEERAKGNILERFSAQQFPDLHSELNLSSLELGDSALYFCASREDGYLNTGELFFGEGSRLTVL.

The chain combines TRBV9 with TRBJ2-3, with 7 bases matching TRBD2. The CDR3 spans 15 residues. Germline CDR1 is SGDLS and CDR2 is YYNGEE. After removal of 2 bases from V and 0 bases from J, the junction contained 3 bases not matched to a gene. CDR3 in DNA: TGTGCCAGCAGCGTGGGGGGGGAGAGCACAGATACGCAGTATTTT. Protein product: CASSVGGESTDTQYF.

The chain uses TRBV30 and TRBJ1-5; 8 bases are shared with TRBD1. V gave up 4 bases and J gave up 2 bases; unmatched junction bases: 1. The germline V gene encodes CDR1 GTSNPN and CDR2 SVGIG (reference sequence). The CDR3 has 13 residues. Here the CDR3 reads CAWTDRGNQPQHF. The DNA of the CDR3 is TGTGCCTGGACGGACAGGGGCAATCAGCCCCAGCATTTT.

This clone was found once. V gene TRBV24-1 combines with J gene TRBJ2-2; D perhaps matches TRBD2 (6 bases). The CDR3 runs 14 residues. Germline V gene lookup returns CDR1 KGHDR and CDR2 SFDVKD. V was pared by 6 bases and J by 1 base, with 8 bases between. The CDR3 here is CATSFSGNTGELFF. In nucleotides, the CDR3 is TGTGCCACCAGTTTTAGCGGGAACACCGGGGAGCTGTTTTTT.

Comments on this clone: The sample carries other DNA sequences with the same CDR3. The J gene is TRBJ1-6, the V gene TRBV11-2, with TRBD1 identical over 8 bases. Germline V gene data show CDR1 as SGHAT and CDR2 as FQNNGV. This CDR3 is built from 14 residues. V shed 0 bases and J 10 bases; nucleotides not matched to a gene: 2. The CDR3 loop reads CASSLDPGGSPLHF. In DNA, the CDR3 is TGTGCCAGCAGCTTAGATCCAGGGGGCTCACCCCTCCACTTT. Looking up the rest from reference TRBV11-2 and TRBJ1-6 gives the full variable domain: EAGVAQSPRYKIIEKRQSVAFWCNPISGHATLYWYQQILGQGPKLLIQFQNNGVVDDSQLPKDRFSAERLKGVDSTLKIQPAKLEDSAVYLCASSLDPGGSPLHFGNGTRLTVT.